Following are 17 T cell receptor beta chains from one sample sequenced in a study of T cell repertoires in aging, cancer and after chemotherapy. A mixed TRB-A/B primer pool amplified rearranged TRB by multiplex touch-down PCR. TCRdb redid the calling of the multiplex PCR reads with MiXCR, one entry per CDR3 protein. This sample has over a thousand distinct CDR3 sequences; around 28% occur once, and the top ten carry 69%. The template was genomic DNA from peripheral blood, not RNA. The source material was blood. The receptors stem from a human donor with a solid tumor.

The chain is built from TRBV20-1 and TRBJ1-1, with a tentative D call TRBD1 (6 bases). The CDR3 length is 13 residues. Trimming removed 3 bases from V and 1 base from J, with 9 bases in between. Germline-derived CDR1 and CDR2 are DFQATT and SNEGSKA (reference sequence). Here the CDR3 reads CSASKGGNTEAFF. CDR3 sequence (DNA): TGCAGTGCTAGTAAGGGGGGGAACACTGAAGCTTTCTTT.

This clonotype was detected only a few times. This rearrangement joins TRBV29-1 to TRBJ1-1; the D is unclear. Germline-derived CDR1 and CDR2 are SQVTM and ANQGSEA. The V end was cut by 4 bases, the J end by 4 bases, with 13 bases between. The CDR3 length is 13 residues. The CDR3 region has the DNA TGCAGCGTTGGATTGGGTACCCGCACTGAAGCTTTCTTT. Translating gives CSVGLGTRTEAFF.

This clonotype was detected only a few times. The chain has TRBV18 and TRBJ1-1, with 9 nucleotides matching TRBD1. The CDR3 sequence is 13 residues long. Germline V CDR1 and CDR2: KGHSH, LQKENI. J gave up 6 bases and V 3 bases, and 2 bases lay outside the gene matches. The CDR3 coding sequence is TGTGCCAGCTCACCTACAGGGGGCTCTGAAGCTTTCTTT. Residues: CASSPTGGSEAFF.

In its sample, this clonotype was seen a few times. This chain uses TRBV28 with TRBJ1-2; 8 nucleotides line up with TRBD1. The germline V gene encodes CDR1 MDHEN and CDR2 SYDVKM. The ends lost 5 bases at V and 6 bases at J; junction bases unmatched: 11. The CDR3 contains 15 residues. The CDR3 loop is CASSPVGQGGDGYTF. CDR3 bases: TGTGCCAGCAGTCCCGTTGGACAGGGCGGTGATGGCTACACCTTC.

This clonotype is categorized as medium-sized (0.01 to 0.1%). The CDR3 reads CSAPTGNTEAFF. The CDR3 DNA is TGCAGCGCACCGACAGGGAACACTGAAGCTTTCTTT. This chain uses TRBV29-1 with TRBJ1-1; D is possibly TRBD1 (6 bases). The V end was cut by 7 bases, the J end by 1 base, with 10 bases between. CDR1 and CDR2 from the germline V gene are SQVTM and ANQGSEA. This CDR3 is 12 amino acids long.

The J gene is TRBJ2-3, the V gene TRBV10-3; D tentatively reads TRBD1 or TRBD2 (5 bases each). V was pared by 0 bases and J by 1 base, with 11 bases between. The CDR3 is 16 residues long. In germline, CDR1 is ENHRY, CDR2 SYGVKD. CDR3 in DNA: TGTGCCATCAGTGAGTCTGGGGGAAGTGGCACAGATACGCAGTATTTT. This codes for CAISESGGSGTDTQYF.

This clonotype has a handful of counts. The chain carries TRBV14 and TRBJ2-7, with TRBD2 as a possible D gene (5 bases). The germline V gene has CDR1 SGHDN and CDR2 FVKESK. The V gene lost 4 bases and the J gene lost 0 bases, with 13 bases spanning the gap. The CDR3 covers 15 residues. In DNA form, the CDR3 reads TGTGCCAGCAGCCGGGGTCCAACTAGCTCCTACGAGCAGTACTTC. This gives the protein CASSRGPTSSYEQYF.

This clonotype was seen a handful of times. The chain has TRBV6-5 and TRBJ1-3; D not resolved. Germline V gene data show CDR1 as MNHEY and CDR2 as SVGAGI. This CDR3 region has 15 residues. Trimming removed 0 bases from V and 9 bases from J, with 15 bases in between. CDR3 region: CASSYSDRRGSTIYF. CDR3 nucleotides: TGTGCCAGCAGTTACTCAGACCGCAGAGGGAGCACCATATATTTT.

The chain employs TRBV27 and TRBJ2-1, with D perhaps matching TRBD1 or TRBD2 (5 bases each). The CDR3 is made up of 15 amino acids. The germline V gene encodes CDR1 MNHEY and CDR2 SMNVEV (reference sequence). V lost 8 bases and J lost 6, with 20 bases in between. This CDR3 is CASHPGTGACNEQFF. The CDR3 DNA sequence: TGTGCCAGCCATCCCGGGACCGGAGCCTGCAATGAGCAGTTCTTC.

This clonotype showed up just a few times. The rearrangement joins TRBV20-1 to TRBJ2-7, with no clear D. Germline V CDR1 and CDR2: DFQATT, SNEGSKA (reference sequence). V dropped 8 bases and J dropped 6 bases, with 14 bases sitting between them. CDR3 length: 11 residues. CDR3 coding DNA: TGCAGTTGGGCCCACGGTGGCGAGCAGTACTTC. It translates to CSWAHGGEQYF.

This sequence joins TRBV14 and TRBJ2-3; 7 nucleotides align to TRBD2. V was clipped by 11 bases and J by 4 bases; unmatched bases: 9. CDR3 length: 13 residues. Germline CDR1 reads SGHDN; CDR2 reads FVKESK. For the CDR3, the DNA is TGTGCCGTCGGGACGGCGGGGGCAGATACGCAGTATTTT. This translates into CAVGTAGADTQYF.

The chain uses TRBV24-1 and TRBJ2-1; 10 positions match TRBD1. The germline V gene has CDR1 KGHDR and CDR2 SFDVKD. V shed 2 bases, J shed 2 bases, and the junction held 2 bases outside the gene matches. CDR3 length equals 16 residues. CDR3 in DNA: TGTGCCACCAGTGATTACGGGACAGGGGCCTACAATGAGCAGTTCTTC. It codes for CATSDYGTGAYNEQFF.

CDR3 loop: CASSAHKGGQETQYF. The CDR3 nucleotides are TGTGCCAGCAGTGCCCACAAGGGGGGACAAGAGACCCAGTACTTC. The genes are TRBV27 and TRBJ2-5; D tentatively fits TRBD1 or TRBD2 (6 bases each). V gave up 5 bases and J gave up 2 bases, with 15 bases separating them. The CDR3 totals 15 residues. CDR1 is MNHEY and CDR2 is SMNVEV in the germline V gene (reference sequence).

Concerning this clonotype itself: Possible read error: a much larger clone is one base away. The gene calls are TRBV30 and TRBJ1-6; no reliable D call. This CDR3 is 14 amino acids long. Trimming shortened V by 5 bases and J by 6 bases, and 14 bases separated the two germline ends. Germline values: CDR1 GTSNPN, CDR2 SVGIG (reference sequence). CDR3 in amino acids: CAWALLTGNSPLHF. The CDR3 DNA sequence: TGTGCCTGGGCCCTTCTGACGGGTAATTCACCCCTCCACTTT. Together with reference TRBV30 and TRBJ1-6, the CDR3 gives the full variable domain: SQTIHQWPATLVQPVGSPLSLECTVEGTSNPNLYWYRQAAGRGLQLLFYSVGIGQISSEVPQNLSASRPQDRQFILSSKKLLLSDSGFYLCAWALLTGNSPLHFGNGTRLTVT.

This chain links TRBV20-1 with TRBJ2-7, with TRBD1 identical over 12 bases. The CDR3 covers 17 residues. V lost 1 base and J lost 4; bases outside the gene matches: 11. Germline CDR1 and CDR2: DFQATT and SNEGSKA (reference sequence). The DNA of the CDR3 is TGCAGTGCTAGAGTAGGGGACAGGGGGCTTCGAATTTACGAGCAGTACTTC. Translated: CSARVGDRGLRIYEQYF.

This clonotype was detected only a few times. This chain connects TRBV5-1 to TRBJ2-6, with D unclear. The CDR3 length is 17 residues. V was trimmed by 4 bases and J by 1 base, leaving 15 bases between them. Germline values: CDR1 SGHRS, CDR2 YFSETQ. The CDR3: CASSLNQQISGANVLTF. In nucleotides, the CDR3 is TGCGCCAGCAGCCTCAACCAACAGATTTCTGGGGCCAACGTCCTGACTTTC. Variable domain in full (rest from reference TRBV5-1 and TRBJ2-6): KAGVTQTPRYLIKTRGQQVTLSCSPISGHRSVSWYQQTPGQGLQFLFEYFSETQRNKGNFPGRFSGRQFSNSRSEMNVSTLELGDSALYLCASSLNQQISGANVLTFGAGSRLTVL.

This clonotype turned up a few times. This chain connects TRBV20-1 to TRBJ1-2; unclear D gene. Per germline, CDR1 DFQATT and CDR2 SNEGSKA (reference sequence). CDR3 length: 11 amino acids. V dropped 7 bases and J dropped 2 bases, with 8 bases sitting between them. The CDR3 reads CSVKENYGYTF. CDR3 DNA: TGCAGTGTGAAGGAGAACTATGGCTACACCTTC.